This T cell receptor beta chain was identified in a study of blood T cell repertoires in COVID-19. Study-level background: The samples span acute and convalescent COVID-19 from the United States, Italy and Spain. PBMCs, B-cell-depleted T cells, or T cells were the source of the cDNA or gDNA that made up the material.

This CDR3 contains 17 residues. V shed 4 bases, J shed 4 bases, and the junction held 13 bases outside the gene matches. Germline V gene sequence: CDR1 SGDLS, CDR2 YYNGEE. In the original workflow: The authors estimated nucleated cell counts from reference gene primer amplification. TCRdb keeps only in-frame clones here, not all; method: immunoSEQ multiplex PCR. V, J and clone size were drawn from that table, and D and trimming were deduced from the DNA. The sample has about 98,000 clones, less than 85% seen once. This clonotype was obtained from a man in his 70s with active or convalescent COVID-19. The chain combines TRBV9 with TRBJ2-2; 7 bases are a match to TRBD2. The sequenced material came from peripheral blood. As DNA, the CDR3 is TGTGCCAGCAGCACCCACGGGGGGTTCGGCGGCACCGGGGAGCTGTTTTTT. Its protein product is CASSTHGGFGGTGELFF.